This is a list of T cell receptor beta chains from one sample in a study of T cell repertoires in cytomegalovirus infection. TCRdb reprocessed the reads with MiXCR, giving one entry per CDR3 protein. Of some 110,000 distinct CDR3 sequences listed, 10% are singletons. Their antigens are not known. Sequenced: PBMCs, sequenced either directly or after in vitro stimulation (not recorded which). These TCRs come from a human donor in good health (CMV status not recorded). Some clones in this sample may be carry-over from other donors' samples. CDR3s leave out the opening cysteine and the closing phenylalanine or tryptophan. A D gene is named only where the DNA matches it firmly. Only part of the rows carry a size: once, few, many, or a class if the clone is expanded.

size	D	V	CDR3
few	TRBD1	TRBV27	ASSSQGGYSPLH
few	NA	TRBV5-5	ASSLDVRDTQY
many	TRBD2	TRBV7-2	ASSSRGTSGQETQY
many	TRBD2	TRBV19	ASMRLAGGETQY
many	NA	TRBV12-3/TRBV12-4	ASSLGLLAQPQH
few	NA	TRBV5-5	ASSLGVNEKLF
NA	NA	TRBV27	ASSDGAPETQY
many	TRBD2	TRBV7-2	ASSLPAGAETQY
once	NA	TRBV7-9	ASSPKETQH
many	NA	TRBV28	ASRQPGLNTEAF
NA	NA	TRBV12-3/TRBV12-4	ASSLLGVEQF
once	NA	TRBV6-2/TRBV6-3	ASWGGSTDTQY
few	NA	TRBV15	ATSREGITYEQY
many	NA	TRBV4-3	ASSQAGRETQY
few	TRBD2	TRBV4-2	ASSQEVLAGDYTDTQY
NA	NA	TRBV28	ASSVTAGTVYGYT
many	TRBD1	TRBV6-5	ASSPLTGIDQPQH
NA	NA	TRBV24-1	ATSDYRQKRRKTEAF
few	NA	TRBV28	ASSAGTFSYEQY
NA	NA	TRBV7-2	ASSLWDRAVLEVYT
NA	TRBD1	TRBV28	ASTPGQGDQPQH
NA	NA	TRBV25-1	ASSEYGQNQPQH
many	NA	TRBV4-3	ASSQARWGSSYNEQF
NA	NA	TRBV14	ASSQAAGWGEAF
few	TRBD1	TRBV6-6	ASSPGTDIQPQH
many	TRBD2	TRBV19	ASSGLGGLVVEQF
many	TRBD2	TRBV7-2	ASSLRGASGWGGIQY
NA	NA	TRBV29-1	SIGWNTEAF
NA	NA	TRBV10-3	AISVSQGGEAF